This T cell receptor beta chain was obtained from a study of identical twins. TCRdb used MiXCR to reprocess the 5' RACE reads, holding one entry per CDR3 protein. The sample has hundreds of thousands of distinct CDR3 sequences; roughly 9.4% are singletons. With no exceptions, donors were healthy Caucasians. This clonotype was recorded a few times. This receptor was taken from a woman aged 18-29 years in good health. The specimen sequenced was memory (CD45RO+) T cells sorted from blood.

The chain's CDR3 is CASSLGTGQTYEQYF. In DNA, the CDR3 is TGTGCCAGCAGCTTAGGTACAGGGCAAACCTACGAGCAGTACTTC. The rearrangement joins TRBV7-9 to TRBJ2-7, with D possibly matching TRBD1 (6 bases). V lost 1 base and J lost 2, with 12 bases in between. Germline assignment: CDR1 SEHNR and CDR2 FQNEAQ (reference sequence). The CDR3 covers 15 residues. Full variable domain (missing parts from reference TRBV7-9 and TRBJ2-7): DTGVSQNPRHKITKRGQNVTFRCDPISEHNRLYWYRQTLGQGPEFLTYFQNEAQLEKSRLLSDRFSAERPKGSFSTLEIQRTEQGDSAMYLCASSLGTGQTYEQYFGPGTRLTVT.